The next 15 T cell receptor beta chains were all read from a single sample in a study of T-cell reconstitution after alpha-beta-depleted transplantation in children. Molecular barcoding with unique molecular identifiers was used for the TCRbeta library. TCRdb re-called the PCR reads through MiXCR, storing one row per CDR3 protein. The table records about 540,000 distinct CDR3 sequences, approximately 20% of them present only once. Sequenced material: PBMCs from the stem cell graft donor, taken from the stem cell graft. These receptors all stem from a human donor who donated a stem cell graft to a child with acute lymphoblastic leukemia.

This clonotype was seen only a few times. This rearrangement joins TRBV9 to TRBJ2-1; a weak D match, TRBD2 (5 bases). The V end was cut by 0 bases, the J end by 0 bases, with 10 bases between. The CDR3 runs 16 residues. Looked up from germline, CDR1 is SGDLS and CDR2 is YYNGEE. This chain's CDR3 is CASSVGRVSSYNEQFF. The CDR3 nucleotides read TGTGCCAGCAGCGTAGGGCGGGTGAGCTCCTACAATGAGCAGTTCTTC.

The chain couples TRBV7-6 to TRBJ2-3, with D possibly TRBD2 on 6 matching bases. V was shortened by 5 bases and J by 2 bases, with 17 bases between the two germline ends. Germline CDR1 reads SGHVS; CDR2 reads FNYEAQ. The CDR3 is 16 amino acids. The CDR3 spells CASSTRLVINTDTQYF. CDR3 coding DNA: TGTGCCAGCAGCACCCGACTAGTCATTAACACAGATACGCAGTATTTT.

This clonotype appeared a few times. This chain connects TRBV5-4 to TRBJ2-7; weak D call: TRBD1 (6 bases). The ends were cut back, 3 bases at V and 3 bases at J, with 13 bases in the middle. The CDR3 spans 14 residues. Germline-derived CDR1 and CDR2 are SGHNT and YYREEE (reference sequence). DNA for the CDR3: TGTGCCAGCAGCTCGGGACACAACCACTACGAGCAGTACTTC. Translating gives CASSSGHNHYEQYF.

V is TRBV29-1 and J is TRBJ1-5, with D unclear. The CDR3 consists of 12 residues. The V gene's germline CDR1 is SQVTM and CDR2 ANQGSEA. V dropped 6 bases and J dropped 2 bases, with 8 bases sitting between them. The CDR3 loop is CSVGSGNQPQHF. The CDR3 DNA is TGCAGCGTAGGGTCCGGCAATCAGCCCCAGCATTTT.

This clonotype turned up a few times. The V call is TRBV11-2, the J call TRBJ1-5; tentatively, D is TRBD1 (5 bases). CDR1 is SGHAT and CDR2 is FQNNGV in the germline V gene. Trimming cost V 5 bases and J 4 bases, with 21 bases left between them. The CDR3 extends over 17 amino acids. CDR3 residues: CASSPGPGTWWNQPQHF. The CDR3 DNA reads TGTGCCAGCAGCCCGGGACCGGGCACCTGGTGGAATCAGCCCCAGCATTTT.

This clonotype was observed a handful of times. The V gene is TRBV14, the J gene TRBJ2-1; a possible D gene is TRBD2 (6 bases). The CDR3 length is 16 residues. V lost 0 bases to trimming and J lost 7 bases, with 16 bases between them. In germline, CDR1 is SGHDN, CDR2 FVKESK. The CDR3 DNA follows: TGTGCCAGCAGCCAAGATAGTGGGAGGACCCTGAATGAGCAGTTCTTC. This sequence encodes CASSQDSGRTLNEQFF.

V usage is TRBV7-2 and J usage is TRBJ2-1; the D is unclear. Germline V CDR1 and CDR2: SGHTA, FQGNSA. The CDR3 length is 17 residues. Trimming shortened V by 5 bases and J by 0 bases, and 17 bases separated the two germline ends. The CDR3 coding sequence is TGTGCCAGCAGCGCCCTCCTCTGGGGAAGCTCCTACAATGAGCAGTTCTTC. This encodes CASSALLWGSSYNEQFF.

V is TRBV6-1 and J is TRBJ1-3; possible D gene TRBD1, 5 bases. There are 17 residues in the CDR3. CDR1 and CDR2 from the germline V gene are MNHNS and SASEGT. Trimming cost V 4 bases and J 1 base, with 17 bases left between them. The DNA of the CDR3 is TGTGCCAGCAGTGCTAGGGGTCCGGGCTCATCTGGAAACACCATATATTTT. Its translation is CASSARGPGSSGNTIYF.

V usage is TRBV27 and J usage is TRBJ2-5; 12 nucleotides align to TRBD2. The germline CDR1 and CDR2 sequences are MNHEY and SMNVEV (reference sequence). V lost 8 bases and J lost 2; bases outside the gene matches: 12. The CDR3 is 17 amino acids. The CDR3 loop reads CASSEGTSGFLQETQYF. The CDR3 nucleotides are TGTGCCAGCTCAGAGGGGACTAGCGGGTTCCTTCAAGAGACCCAGTACTTC.

The chain couples TRBV5-4 to TRBJ2-1; D is perhaps TRBD2 (7 bases). Trimming shortened V by 2 bases and J by 6 bases, and 15 bases separated the two germline ends. Germline V gives CDR1 SGHNT, CDR2 YYREEE (reference sequence). There are 15 residues in the CDR3. The CDR3 region has the DNA TGTGCCAGCAGCTTTGAGGGGGGGGTCGGCAATGAGCAGTTCTTC. Amino acids: CASSFEGGVGNEQFF.

This sequence joins TRBV20-1 and TRBJ2-7, with 14 bases that match TRBD2. The CDR3 runs to 16 residues. Germline lookup yields CDR1 DFQATT and CDR2 SNEGSKA (reference sequence). Losses at the gene ends were 2 bases for V and 6 bases for J; bases not matched to a gene: 9. The CDR3 DNA is TGCAGTGCTAGATCCCTGGGACTAGCGGGAGTTGGCGAGCAGTACTTC. It is translated as CSARSLGLAGVGEQYF.

V is TRBV5-1 and J is TRBJ1-1, with D possibly matching TRBD1 (5 bases). This CDR3 has 13 residues. Trimming stripped 6 bases from V and 7 bases from J, with 16 bases between. Germline CDR1 SGHRS, CDR2 YFSETQ. The CDR3 coding sequence is TGCGCCAGCACCCCTGAGGGGCGCGGTGAAGCTTTCTTT. Its protein product is CASTPEGRGEAFF.

The chain combines TRBV7-3 with TRBJ2-3; no clear D. V was shortened by 4 bases and J by 6 bases, with 11 bases between the two germline ends. This CDR3 contains 13 residues. Germline V gene lookup returns CDR1 SGHTA and CDR2 FQGTGA. The CDR3 loop reads CASSSITRDTQYF. The CDR3 nucleotides are TGTGCCAGCAGCTCCATCACACGCGATACGCAGTATTTT.

This clonotype was detected only a few times. Here the CDR3 DNA reads TGCGCCAGCAGCATAGCGGGATTGAACAATGAGCAGTTCTTC. Translated: CASSIAGLNNEQFF. The chain carries TRBV5-1 and TRBJ2-1, with 8 bases that match TRBD2. The CDR3 spans 14 residues. The germline V gene encodes CDR1 SGHRS and CDR2 YFSETQ. V shed 4 bases and J 5 bases; nucleotides not matched to a gene: 5.

The CDR3 DNA sequence: TGTGCCAGCAGTGAAGGGACAGGGGGCGGTTTCTACGAGCAGTACTTC. Its translation: CASSEGTGGGFYEQYF. This rearrangement joins TRBV6-1 to TRBJ2-7; 11 bases align to TRBD1. Germline CDR1 MNHNS, CDR2 SASEGT. The ends lost 1 base at V and 3 bases at J; junction bases unmatched: 5. CDR3 size: 16 residues.